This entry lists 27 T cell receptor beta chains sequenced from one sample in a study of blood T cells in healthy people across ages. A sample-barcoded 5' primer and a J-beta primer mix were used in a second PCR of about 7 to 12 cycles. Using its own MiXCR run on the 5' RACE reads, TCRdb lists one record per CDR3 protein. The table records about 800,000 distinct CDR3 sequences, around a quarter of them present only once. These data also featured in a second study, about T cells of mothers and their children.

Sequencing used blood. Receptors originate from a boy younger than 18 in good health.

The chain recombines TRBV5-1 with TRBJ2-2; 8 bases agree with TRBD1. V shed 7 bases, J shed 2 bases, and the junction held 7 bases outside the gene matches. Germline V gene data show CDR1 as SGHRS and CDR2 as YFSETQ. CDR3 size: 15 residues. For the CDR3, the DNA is TGCGCCAGCGCACAGGGGACAGGCAACACCGGGGAGCTGTTTTTT. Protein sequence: CASAQGTGNTGELFF.

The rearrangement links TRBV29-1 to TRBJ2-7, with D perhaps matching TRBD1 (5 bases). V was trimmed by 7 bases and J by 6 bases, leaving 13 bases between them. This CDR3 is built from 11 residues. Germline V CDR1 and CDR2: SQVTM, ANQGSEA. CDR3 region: CSGFMQGEQYF. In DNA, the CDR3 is TGCAGCGGATTTATGCAGGGCGAGCAGTACTTC.

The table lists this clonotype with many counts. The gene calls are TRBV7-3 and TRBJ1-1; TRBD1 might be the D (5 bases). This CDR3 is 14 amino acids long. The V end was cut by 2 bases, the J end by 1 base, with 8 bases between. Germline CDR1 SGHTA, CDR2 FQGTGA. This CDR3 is CASSLQGTNTEAFF. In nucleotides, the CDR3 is TGTGCCAGCAGCTTACAGGGAACGAACACTGAAGCTTTCTTT.

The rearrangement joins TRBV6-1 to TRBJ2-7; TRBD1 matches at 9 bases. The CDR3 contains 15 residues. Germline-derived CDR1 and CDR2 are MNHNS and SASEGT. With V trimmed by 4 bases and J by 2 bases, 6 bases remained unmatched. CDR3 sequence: CASSALGQGPYEQYF. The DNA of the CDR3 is TGTGCCAGCAGTGCACTGGGACAGGGACCCTACGAGCAGTACTTC.

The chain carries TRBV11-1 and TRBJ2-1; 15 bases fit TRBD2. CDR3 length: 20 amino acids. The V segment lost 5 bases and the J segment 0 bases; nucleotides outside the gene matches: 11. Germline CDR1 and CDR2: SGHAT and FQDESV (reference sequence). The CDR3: CASSRAAGTSGRPSYNEQFF. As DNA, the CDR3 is TGTGCCAGCAGCCGAGCGGCCGGGACTAGCGGGAGGCCCTCCTACAATGAGCAGTTCTTC.

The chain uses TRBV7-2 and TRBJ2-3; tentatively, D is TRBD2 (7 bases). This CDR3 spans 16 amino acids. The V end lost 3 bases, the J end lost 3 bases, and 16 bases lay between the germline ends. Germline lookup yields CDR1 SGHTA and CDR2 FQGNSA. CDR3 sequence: CASSFDRGRGTDTQYF. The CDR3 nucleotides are TGTGCCAGCAGCTTTGACCGGGGGAGGGGGACAGATACGCAGTATTTT.

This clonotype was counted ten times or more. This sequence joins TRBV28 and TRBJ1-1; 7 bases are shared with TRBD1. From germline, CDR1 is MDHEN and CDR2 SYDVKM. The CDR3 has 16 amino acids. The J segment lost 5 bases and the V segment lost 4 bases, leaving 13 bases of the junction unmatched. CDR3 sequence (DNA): TGTGCCAGCAGTTCGGCCGCAGGGGGTGGAGGGACTGAAGCTTTCTTT. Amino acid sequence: CASSSAAGGGGTEAFF.

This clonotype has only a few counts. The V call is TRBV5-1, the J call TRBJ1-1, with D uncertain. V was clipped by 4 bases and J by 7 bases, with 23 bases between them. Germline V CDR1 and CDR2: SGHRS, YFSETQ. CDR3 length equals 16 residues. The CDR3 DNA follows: TGCGCCAGCAGCCTCGTTGGGAGCAGCCAATCAGTTGAAGCTTTCTTT. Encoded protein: CASSLVGSSQSVEAFF.

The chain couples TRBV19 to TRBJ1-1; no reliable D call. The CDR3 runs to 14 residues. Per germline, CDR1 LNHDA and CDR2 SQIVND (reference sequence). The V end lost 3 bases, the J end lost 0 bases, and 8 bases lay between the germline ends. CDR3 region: CASSIRQLNTEAFF. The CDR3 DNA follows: TGTGCCAGTAGTATTCGGCAGCTGAACACTGAAGCTTTCTTT.

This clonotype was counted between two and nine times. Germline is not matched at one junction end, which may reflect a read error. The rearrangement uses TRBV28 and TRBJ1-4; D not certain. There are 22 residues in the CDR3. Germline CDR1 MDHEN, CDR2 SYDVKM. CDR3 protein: CASSFRRDPRVVEAPVSRKLLF. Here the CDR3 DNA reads TGTGCCAGCAGTTTCAGGAGAGACCCCCGGGTAGTCGAGGCTCCGGTTTCACGAAAACTGCTTTTT. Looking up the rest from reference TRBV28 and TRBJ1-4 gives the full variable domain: DVKVTQSSRYLVKRTGEKVFLECVQDMDHENMFWYRQDPGLGLRLIYFSYDVKMKEKGDIPEGYSVSREKKERFSLILESASTNQTSMYLCASSFRRDPRVVEAPVSRKLLFGSGTQLSVL.

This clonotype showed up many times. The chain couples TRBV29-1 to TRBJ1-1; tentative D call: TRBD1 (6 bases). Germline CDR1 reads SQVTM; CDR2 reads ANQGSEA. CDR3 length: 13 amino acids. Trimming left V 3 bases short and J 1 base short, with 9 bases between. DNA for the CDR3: TGCAGCGTTGAGAGGGGGGGGAACACTGAAGCTTTCTTT. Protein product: CSVERGGNTEAFF.

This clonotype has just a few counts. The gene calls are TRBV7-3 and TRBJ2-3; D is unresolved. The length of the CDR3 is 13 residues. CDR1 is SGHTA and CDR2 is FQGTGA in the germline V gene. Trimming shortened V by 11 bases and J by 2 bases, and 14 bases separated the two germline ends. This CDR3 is CAGIWVITDTQYF. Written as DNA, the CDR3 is TGTGCCGGAATTTGGGTGATCACAGATACGCAGTATTTT.

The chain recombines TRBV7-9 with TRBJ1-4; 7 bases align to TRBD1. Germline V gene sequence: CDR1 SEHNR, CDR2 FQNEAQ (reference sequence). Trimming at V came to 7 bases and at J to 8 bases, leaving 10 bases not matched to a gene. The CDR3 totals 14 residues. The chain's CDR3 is CASTQPGQREKLFF. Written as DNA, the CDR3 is TGTGCCAGCACCCAACCGGGACAGCGCGAAAAACTGTTTTTT. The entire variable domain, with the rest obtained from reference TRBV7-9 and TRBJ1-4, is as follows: DTGVSQNPRHKITKRGQNVTFRCDPISEHNRLYWYRQTLGQGPEFLTYFQNEAQLEKSRLLSDRFSAERPKGSFSTLEIQRTEQGDSAMYLCASTQPGQREKLFFGSGTQLSVL.

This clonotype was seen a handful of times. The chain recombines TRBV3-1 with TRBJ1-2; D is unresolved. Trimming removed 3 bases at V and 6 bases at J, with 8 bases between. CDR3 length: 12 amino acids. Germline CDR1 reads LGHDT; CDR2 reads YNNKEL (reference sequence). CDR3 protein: CASSHLNNGYTF. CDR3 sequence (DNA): TGTGCCAGCAGCCACCTTAATAATGGCTACACCTTC.

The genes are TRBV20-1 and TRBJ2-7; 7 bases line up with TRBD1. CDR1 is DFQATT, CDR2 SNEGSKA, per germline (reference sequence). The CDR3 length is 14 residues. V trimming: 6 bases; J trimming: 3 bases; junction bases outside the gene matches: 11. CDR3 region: CSADLTGEIYEQYF. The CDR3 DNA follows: TGCAGTGCCGACCTAACAGGGGAAATCTACGAGCAGTACTTC.

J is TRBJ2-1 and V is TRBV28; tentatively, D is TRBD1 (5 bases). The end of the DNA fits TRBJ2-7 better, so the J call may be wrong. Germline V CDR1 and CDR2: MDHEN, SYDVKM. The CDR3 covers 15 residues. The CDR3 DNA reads TGTGCCAGCAGACCCGACAGATACGTCACCTACGAGCAGTACTTC. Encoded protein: CASRPDRYVTYEQYF.

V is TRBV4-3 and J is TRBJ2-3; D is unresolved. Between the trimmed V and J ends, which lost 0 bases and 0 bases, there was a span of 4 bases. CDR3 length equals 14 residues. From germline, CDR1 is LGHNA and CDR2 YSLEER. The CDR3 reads CASSQDTSTDTQYF. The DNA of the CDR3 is TGCGCCAGCAGCCAAGATACTAGCACAGATACGCAGTATTTT.

Here the CDR3 reads CGGWMVGSAKNIQYF. CDR3 sequence (DNA): TGCGGGGGGTGGATGGTGGGATCAGCCAAAAACATTCAGTACTTC. The chain carries TRBV20-1 and TRBJ2-4; D perhaps matches TRBD2 (6 bases). This CDR3 comprises 15 residues. Germline V gives CDR1 DFQATT, CDR2 SNEGSKA (reference sequence).

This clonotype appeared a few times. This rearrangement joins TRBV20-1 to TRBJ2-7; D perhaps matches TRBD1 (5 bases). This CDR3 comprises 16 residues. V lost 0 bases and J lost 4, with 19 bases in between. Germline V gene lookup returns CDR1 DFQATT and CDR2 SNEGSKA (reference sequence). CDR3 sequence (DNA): TGCAGTGCTAGAGATCTAAGGGGCAGGAACCCTTACGAGCAGTACTTC. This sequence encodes CSARDLRGRNPYEQYF.

CDR3 sequence (DNA): TGTGCCAGCGGCCCCGGCCAGGGGACGACTAGCGGGGGGGCTGTAAATGAGCAGTTCTTC. Protein: CASGPGQGTTSGGAVNEQFF. This sequence joins TRBV6-2 or TRBV6-3 and TRBJ2-1; the match to TRBD2 covers 14 bases. Germline loops: CDR1 MNHEY, CDR2 SVGEGT. J was trimmed by 7 bases and V by 8 bases; bases with no gene match: 22. The CDR3 is made up of 20 amino acids.

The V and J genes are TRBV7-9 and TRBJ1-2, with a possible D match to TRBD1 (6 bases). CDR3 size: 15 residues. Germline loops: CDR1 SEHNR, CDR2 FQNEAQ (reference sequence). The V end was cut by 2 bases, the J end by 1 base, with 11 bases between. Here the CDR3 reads CASSLYGQLNYGYTF. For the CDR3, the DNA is TGTGCCAGCAGCTTATACGGACAGCTTAACTATGGCTACACCTTC.

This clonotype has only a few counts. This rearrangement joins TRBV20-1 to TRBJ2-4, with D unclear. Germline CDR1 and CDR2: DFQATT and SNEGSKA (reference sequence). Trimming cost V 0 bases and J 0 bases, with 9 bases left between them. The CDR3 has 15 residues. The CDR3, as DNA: TGCAGTGCTAGAGATTCGGCGGTAGCCAAAAACATTCAGTACTTC. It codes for CSARDSAVAKNIQYF.

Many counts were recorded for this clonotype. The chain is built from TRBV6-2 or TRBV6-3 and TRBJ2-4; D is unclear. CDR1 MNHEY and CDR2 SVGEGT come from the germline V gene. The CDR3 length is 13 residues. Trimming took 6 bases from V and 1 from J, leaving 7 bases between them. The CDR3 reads CASSGLAKNIQYF. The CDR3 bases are TGTGCCAGCAGCGGGTTGGCCAAAAACATTCAGTACTTC.

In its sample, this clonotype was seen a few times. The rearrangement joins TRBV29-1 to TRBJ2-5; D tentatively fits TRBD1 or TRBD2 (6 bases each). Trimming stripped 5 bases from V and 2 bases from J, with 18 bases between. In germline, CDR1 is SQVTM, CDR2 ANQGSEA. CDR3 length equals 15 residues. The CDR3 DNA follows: TGCAGCGTTCCCGCGCTGGGGGGCTCTCAAGAGACCCAGTACTTC. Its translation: CSVPALGGSQETQYF.

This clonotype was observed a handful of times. Written as DNA, the CDR3 is TGTGCCAGCAGCTTGCGGGCGGGAACCAACAATGAGCAGTTCTTC. This translates into CASSLRAGTNNEQFF. The rearrangement joins TRBV7-2 to TRBJ2-1; possible D gene TRBD2, 6 bases. This CDR3 region has 15 residues. The germline CDR1 and CDR2 sequences are SGHTA and FQGNSA. The V gene lost 3 bases and the J gene lost 5 bases, with 14 bases spanning the gap.

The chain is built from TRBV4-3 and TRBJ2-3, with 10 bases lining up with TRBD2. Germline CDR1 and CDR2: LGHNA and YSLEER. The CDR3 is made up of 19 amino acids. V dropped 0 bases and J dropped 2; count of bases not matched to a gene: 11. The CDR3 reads CASSQDLPSGGPITDTQYF. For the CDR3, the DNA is TGCGCCAGCAGCCAAGATTTGCCTAGCGGGGGCCCTATCACAGATACGCAGTATTTT.

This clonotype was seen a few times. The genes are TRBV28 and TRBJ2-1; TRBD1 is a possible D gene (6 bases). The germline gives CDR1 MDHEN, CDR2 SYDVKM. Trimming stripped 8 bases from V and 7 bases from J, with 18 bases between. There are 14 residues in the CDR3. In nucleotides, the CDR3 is TGTGCCAGCGTCAGTAGCCAGGGGTGGAATGAGCAGTTCTTC. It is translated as CASVSSQGWNEQFF. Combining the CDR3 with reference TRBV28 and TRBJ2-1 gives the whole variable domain DVKVTQSSRYLVKRTGEKVFLECVQDMDHENMFWYRQDPGLGLRLIYFSYDVKMKEKGDIPEGYSVSREKKERFSLILESASTNQTSMYLCASVSSQGWNEQFFGPGTRLTVL.